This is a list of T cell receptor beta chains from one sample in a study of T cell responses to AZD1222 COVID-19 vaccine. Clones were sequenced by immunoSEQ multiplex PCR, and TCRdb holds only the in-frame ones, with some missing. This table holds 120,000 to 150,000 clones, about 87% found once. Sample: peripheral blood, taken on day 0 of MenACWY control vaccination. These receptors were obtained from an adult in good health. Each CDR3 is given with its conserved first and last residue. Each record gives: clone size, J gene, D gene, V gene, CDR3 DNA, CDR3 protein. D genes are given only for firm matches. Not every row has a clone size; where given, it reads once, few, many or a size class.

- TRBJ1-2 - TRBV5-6 TGTGCCAGCAGCTTGCGTACAGTGGCTAACTATGGCTACACCTTC CASSLRTVANYGYTF
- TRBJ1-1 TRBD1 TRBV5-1 TGCGCCAGCAGCCCCGGGGACAGGTGGAGGACTGAAGCTTTCTTT CASSPGDRWRTEAFF
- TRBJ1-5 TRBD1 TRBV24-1 TGTGCCACCTCCATTGGGACAGCAAGCAATCAGCCCCAGCATTTT CATSIGTASNQPQHF
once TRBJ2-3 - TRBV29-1 TGCAGCGTTGAAGGCACGGGGACTTCCCTTGAATTTCGCACAGATACGCAGTATTTT CSVEGTGTSLEFRTDTQYF
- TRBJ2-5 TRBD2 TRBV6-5 TGTGCCAGCATGCGGACTAGCGGGGGCCAAGAGACCCAGTACTTC CASMRTSGGQETQYF
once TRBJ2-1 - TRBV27 TGTGCCAGCAGTTCCGCCCCCTCCTACAATGAGCAGTTCTTC CASSSAPSYNEQFF
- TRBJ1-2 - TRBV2 TGTGCCAGCTTCAGTCGGGGTGACAGGTATCTAGCTAACTATGGCTACACCTTC CASFSRGDRYLANYGYTF
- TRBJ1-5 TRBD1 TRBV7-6 TGTGCCAGCAGCTTAGACCACAGGGGGAATCAGCCCCAGCATTTT CASSLDHRGNQPQHF
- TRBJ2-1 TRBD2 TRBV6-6 TGTGCCAGTGCCGGGACTAGCGGGAGAGATGAGCAGTTCTTC CASAGTSGRDEQFF
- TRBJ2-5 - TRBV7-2 TGTGCCAGCAGCTTAGGAGGGCAGCGGGAGACCCAGTACTTC CASSLGGQRETQYF
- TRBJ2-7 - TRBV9 TGTGCCAGCAGCGTGGAGGACGAGCAGTACTTC CASSVEDEQYF
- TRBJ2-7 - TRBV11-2 TGTGCCAGCAGCCCACGCCTCGATTCCGACTACGAGCAGTACTTC CASSPRLDSDYEQYF
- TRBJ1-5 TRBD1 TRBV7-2 TGTGCCAGCAGGAGGACAGGGGGTTCCAATCAGCCCCAGCATTTT CASRRTGGSNQPQHF
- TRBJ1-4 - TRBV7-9 TGTGCCAGCAGCCACGGCCCGGAAAAACTGTTTTTT CASSHGPEKLFF
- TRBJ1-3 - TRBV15 TGTGCCACCAGCAGACCCGGGACGGGAGCCTCTGGAAACACCATATATTTT CATSRPGTGASGNTIYF
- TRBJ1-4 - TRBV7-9 TGTGCCAGCAGCGAGCAGGGGGAAAAACTGTTTTTT CASSEQGEKLFF
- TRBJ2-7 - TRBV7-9 TGTGCCAGCAGTCCTTGGGACATCTACGAGCAGTACTTC CASSPWDIYEQYF
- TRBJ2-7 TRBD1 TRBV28 TGTGCCAGCAGTTTATTACAGGGGAAGGAGCAGTACTTC CASSLLQGKEQYF
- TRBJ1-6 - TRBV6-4 TGTGCCAGCAGCGTCCAGGGGAATTCACCCCTCCACTTT CASSVQGNSPLHF
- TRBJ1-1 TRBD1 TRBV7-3 TGTGCCAGCAGCTTGACAGGGGGCACTGAAGCTTTCTTT CASSLTGGTEAFF
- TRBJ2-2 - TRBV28 TGTGCCAGCATCCCGACGAGCAGGGGCACCGGGGAGCTGTTTTTT CASIPTSRGTGELFF
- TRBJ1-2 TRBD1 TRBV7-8 TGTGCCAGCAGCCGACAGGGCGAGTTTGGCTACACCTTC CASSRQGEFGYTF
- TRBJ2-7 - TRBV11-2 TGTGCCAGCAGCCTACAAACCGAGGGGGACGAGCAGTACTTC CASSLQTEGDEQYF
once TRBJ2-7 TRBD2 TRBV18 TGTGCCAGCTCCTACGGGGGGTTTAGGAACGAGCAGTACTTC CASSYGGFRNEQYF
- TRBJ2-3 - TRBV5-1 TGCGCCAGCAGTGTAGGGGCCCCCATAGATACGCAGTATTTT CASSVGAPIDTQYF
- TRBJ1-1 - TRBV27 TGTGCCAGCAGTCCCTTGACGAAGAACACTGAAGCTTTCTTT CASSPLTKNTEAFF
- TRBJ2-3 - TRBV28 TGTGCCAGCAGTCCAGACAGTCGTTTAACAGATACGCAGTATTTT CASSPDSRLTDTQYF
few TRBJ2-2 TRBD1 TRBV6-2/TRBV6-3 TGTGCCAGCAGCCCTCTCCCCGGGACAGCCCCGAACACCGGGGAGCTGTTTTTT CASSPLPGTAPNTGELFF
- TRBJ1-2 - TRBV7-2 TGTGCCAGCAGCTTAGGGGGGGGAGCGAATGTGCACTATGGCTACACCTTC CASSLGGGANVHYGYTF
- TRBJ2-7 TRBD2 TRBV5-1 TGCGCCAGCAGCTTGGCCGTTAGCGGGGCTCCCTCCTACGAGCAGTACTTC CASSLAVSGAPSYEQYF
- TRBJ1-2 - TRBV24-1 TGTGCCACCAGTGATGGGGGAACCTATGGCTACACCTTC CATSDGGTYGYTF
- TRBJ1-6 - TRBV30 TGTGCCTGGAGTGCAGGACGGAGGAATTCACCCCTCCACTTT CAWSAGRRNSPLHF
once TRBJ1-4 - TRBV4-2 TGTGCCAGCAGCCAAGAAATGAAACAAAATGAAAAACTGTTTTTT CASSQEMKQNEKLFF
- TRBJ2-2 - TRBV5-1 TGCGCCAGCAGCGGAGGAGACACGGGGACCGGGGAGCTGTTTTTT CASSGGDTGTGELFF
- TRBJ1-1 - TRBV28 TGTGCCAGCAGTTTATACATCAACCAGGGTCGGGCTTTCTTT CASSLYINQGRAFF
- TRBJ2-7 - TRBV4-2 TGTGCCAGCAGCCAAGAGTCCGCAATCCCCAGCTACGAGCAGTACTTC CASSQESAIPSYEQYF
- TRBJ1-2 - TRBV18 TGTGCCAGCTCACCACAAAGGGAATTGAGCTATGGCTACACCTTC CASSPQRELSYGYTF
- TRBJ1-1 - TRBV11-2 TGTGCCAGCAGCTTGAGCACTGAAGCTTTCTTT CASSLSTEAFF
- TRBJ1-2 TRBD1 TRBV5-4 TGTGCCAGCACCTATCCGGGACAGGGCGACTATGGCTACACCTTC CASTYPGQGDYGYTF
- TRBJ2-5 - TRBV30 TGTGCCTGGAGCTTTATCGGACGGGAGACCCAGTACTTC CAWSFIGRETQYF
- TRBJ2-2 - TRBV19 TGTGCCAGTAGTGAGGGATCCGAGGCCGGGGAGCTGTTTTTT CASSEGSEAGELFF
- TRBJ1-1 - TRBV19 TGTGCCAGTACGATCCAGGACAGCAACACTGAAGCTTTCTTT CASTIQDSNTEAFF
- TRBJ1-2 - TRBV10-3 TGTGCCATCAGTGAGGGGGCGCGGGTAAAGGGCTACACCTTC CAISEGARVKGYTF
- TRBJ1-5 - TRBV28 TGTGCCAGCAGTTCCCGGACAGGCAATCAGCCCCAGCATTTT CASSSRTGNQPQHF
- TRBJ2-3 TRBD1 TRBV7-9 TGTGCCAGCAGCTTAAGTGACAGGGGTTTTGGAGATACGCAGTATTTT CASSLSDRGFGDTQYF
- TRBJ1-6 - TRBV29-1 TGCAGCGTTGGGACTTTTAATTCACCCCTCCACTTT CSVGTFNSPLHF
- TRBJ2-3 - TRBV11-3 TGTGCCAGCAGGGTCCCCTCAGGAGGCACAGATACGCAGTATTTT CASRVPSGGTDTQYF
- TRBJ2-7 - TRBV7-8 TGTGCCAGCAGCTTAAAGGGCCTGGCCCTCGGTGAGCAGTACTTC CASSLKGLALGEQYF
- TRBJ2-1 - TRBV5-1 TGCGCCAGCAGCTTAGGCCACAATGAGCAGTTCTTC CASSLGHNEQFF
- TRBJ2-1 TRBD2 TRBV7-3 TGTGCCAGCAGCTCAACACTGGGGCGGGGGAATGAGCAGTTCTTC CASSSTLGRGNEQFF
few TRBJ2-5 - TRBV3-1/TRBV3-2 TGTGCCAGCAGCCAAGCTACGGGGACAAGCGAGACCCAGTACTTC CASSQATGTSETQYF
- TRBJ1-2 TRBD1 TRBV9 TGTGCCAGCAGCGGGACCGGGACAGGGAGCGGCTACACCTTC CASSGTGTGSGYTF
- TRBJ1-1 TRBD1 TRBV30 TGTGCCTGGACAGGGGGTTTCGACACTGAAGCTTTCTTT CAWTGGFDTEAFF
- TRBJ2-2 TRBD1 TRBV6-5 TGTGCCACCGGGACAGGGAATCCGACCGGGGAGCTGTTTTTT CATGTGNPTGELFF